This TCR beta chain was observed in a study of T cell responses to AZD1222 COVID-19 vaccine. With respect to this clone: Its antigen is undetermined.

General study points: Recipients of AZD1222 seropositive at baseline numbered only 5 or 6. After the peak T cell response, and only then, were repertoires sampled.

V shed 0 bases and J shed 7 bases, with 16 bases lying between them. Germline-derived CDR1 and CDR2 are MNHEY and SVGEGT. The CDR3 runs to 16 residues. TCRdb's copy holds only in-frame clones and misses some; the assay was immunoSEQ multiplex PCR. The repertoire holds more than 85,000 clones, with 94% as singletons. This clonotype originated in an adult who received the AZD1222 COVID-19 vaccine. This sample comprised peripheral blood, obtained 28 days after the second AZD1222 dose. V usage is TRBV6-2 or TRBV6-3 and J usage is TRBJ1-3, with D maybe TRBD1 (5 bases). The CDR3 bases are TGTGCCAGCAGTTACTCGAGGGCAGGGCACTGGAACACCATATATTTT. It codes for CASSYSRAGHWNTIYF.